One sample yielded the 12 T cell receptor beta chains listed below, sequenced in a study of blood T cell repertoires in COVID-19. Clones were sequenced by immunoSEQ multiplex PCR, and TCRdb holds only the in-frame ones, with some missing. The sample lists around 310,000 clones, roughly nine tenths occurring once. Sequenced sample: PBMCs or T cells enriched from blood (not recorded which). The receptors were gathered from a woman aged 25-40 years who had recovered from COVID-19.

This chain uses TRBV7-8 with TRBJ1-1; D call uncertain. The germline gives CDR1 SGHVS, CDR2 FQNEAQ. This CDR3 has 14 amino acids. The ends were cut back, 5 bases at V and 2 bases at J, with 12 bases in the middle. As DNA, the CDR3 is TGTGCCAGCAGCCCGCGGACGGGAAACACTGAAGCTTTCTTT. As protein: CASSPRTGNTEAFF.

This clone showed up just once. The gene calls are TRBV19 and TRBJ2-1; perhaps TRBD2 as D (6 bases). The length of the CDR3 is 14 residues. Germline V gives CDR1 LNHDA, CDR2 SQIVND (reference sequence). V was clipped by 11 bases and J by 0 bases, with 14 bases between them. In DNA form, the CDR3 reads TGTGCCCGAAACCGGGACTGCTCCTACAATGAGCAGTTCTTC. Translating gives CARNRDCSYNEQFF.

The chain joins TRBV5-1 to TRBJ1-5; D is possibly TRBD1 (5 bases). CDR1 SGHRS and CDR2 YFSETQ come from the germline V gene. The CDR3 has 18 amino acids. V dropped 2 bases and J dropped 5 bases, with 23 bases sitting between them. CDR3 coding DNA: TGCGCCAGCAGCTTACTACCGGCTTCGGGGGGAAACCATCAGCCCCAGCATTTT. Translated: CASSLLPASGGNHQPQHF.

The sample holds a few counts of this clone. The genes are TRBV6-6 and TRBJ1-1; D not resolved. Germline assignment: CDR1 MNHNY and CDR2 SVGAGI (reference sequence). The CDR3 contains 14 residues. V was cut by 7 bases and J by 0 bases, with 12 bases left in between. CDR3 residues: CASTPGLLNTEAFF. DNA of the CDR3: TGTGCCAGCACCCCCGGGTTACTGAACACTGAAGCTTTCTTT.

The gene calls are TRBV18 and TRBJ1-1; 7 bases align to TRBD1. Germline trimming cut 3 bases from V and 6 bases from J; bases unmatched to any gene: 7. CDR3 length: 14 amino acids. Germline values: CDR1 KGHSH, CDR2 LQKENI. The CDR3 nucleotides are TGTGCCAGCTCACCGCGACAGGGAACCGCTGAAGCTTTCTTT. The encoded protein is CASSPRQGTAEAFF.

The rearrangement joins TRBV19 to TRBJ2-3, with 9 bases identical to TRBD1. The V and J ends lost 6 bases and 6 bases, in that order; junction bases with no gene match: 19. The CDR3 is made up of 18 amino acids. CDR1 and CDR2 (germline): LNHDA, SQIVND (reference sequence). CDR3 residues: CASRQGAPKAGVGDTQYF. CDR3 in DNA: TGTGCCAGTAGACAGGGGGCGCCGAAGGCGGGAGTAGGGGATACGCAGTATTTT.

This clone was seen only once. V gene TRBV9 combines with J gene TRBJ1-2, with 10 bases aligning to TRBD1. The CDR3 spans 16 residues. The trim removed 4 bases at V and 8 bases at J, leaving 14 bases unmatched. Germline CDR1 and CDR2: SGDLS and YYNGEE. In nucleotides, the CDR3 is TGTGCCAGCAGCCTCCAGAGGGACAGGGGTCATAGGGGCTACACCTTC. Translating gives CASSLQRDRGHRGYTF. The full variable domain, with the rest looked up from reference TRBV9 and TRBJ1-2, is DSGVTQTPKHLITATGQRVTLRCSPRSGDLSVYWYQQSLDQGLQFLIQYYNGEERAKGNILERFSAQQFPDLHSELNLSSLELGDSALYFCASSLQRDRGHRGYTFGSGTRLTVV.

The rearrangement joins TRBV18 to TRBJ2-6; D might be TRBD1 (6 bases). The germline V gene has CDR1 KGHSH and CDR2 LQKENI. V was pared by 5 bases and J by 0 bases, with 17 bases between. The length of the CDR3 is 18 residues. The CDR3 DNA reads as TGTGCCAGCTCAACCCGAAAAGGGACACACTCTGGGGCCAACGTCCTGACTTTC. Its protein product is CASSTRKGTHSGANVLTF.

As regards this clone: The junction differs from germline at one of its ends, possibly a read error. V is TRBV7-7 and J is TRBJ2-2; possible D gene TRBD2, 5 bases. This CDR3 has 13 residues. CDR1 and CDR2 from the germline V gene are SSHAT and FNYEAQ (reference sequence). The CDR3 loop reads CASSLRDTGELFF. Written as DNA, the CDR3 is TGTGCTAGCAGCTTGAGGGATACCGGGGAGCTGTTTTTT.

The chain has TRBV7-8 and TRBJ2-7; 8 bases match TRBD2. Germline V gene data show CDR1 as SGHVS and CDR2 as FQNEAQ. CDR3 size: 19 residues. With 5 bases clipped from V and 4 bases from J, the junction kept 22 bases outside the gene matches. CDR3 bases: TGTGCCAGCAGCCGGGGGGGACTGAACTGGAGGCATAACGTTTACGAGCAGTACTTC. Its translation is CASSRGGLNWRHNVYEQYF. The variable domain in full, with the rest retrieved from reference TRBV7-8 and TRBJ2-7, is GAGVSQSPRYKVAKRGQDVALRCDPISGHVSLFWYQQALGQGPEFLTYFQNEAQLDKSGLPSDRFFAERPEGSVSTLKIQRTQQEDSAVYLCASSRGGLNWRHNVYEQYFGPGTRLTVT.

The rearrangement uses TRBV5-1 and TRBJ2-5; 8 bases agree with TRBD1. The germline V gene has CDR1 SGHRS and CDR2 YFSETQ. This CDR3 has 15 amino acids. Losses at the gene ends were 4 bases for V and 0 bases for J; bases not matched to a gene: 5. Written as DNA, the CDR3 is TGCGCCAGCAGCGGAACAGGGGGACACCAAGAGACCCAGTACTTC. It is translated as CASSGTGGHQETQYF.

The rearrangement links TRBV5-1 to TRBJ2-3; D is possibly TRBD2 (5 bases). The V gene lost 1 base and the J gene lost 2 bases, with 14 bases spanning the gap. Germline V gene sequence: CDR1 SGHRS, CDR2 YFSETQ. This CDR3 contains 16 residues. The chain's CDR3 is CASSLSEGSPTDTQYF. The DNA for the CDR3 is TGCGCCAGCAGCTTGAGTGAGGGAAGCCCCACAGATACGCAGTATTTT.